Each of the 24 T cell receptor beta chains below was sequenced from the same sample in a study of blood T cells in healthy people across ages. A second PCR of about 7 to 11 cycles used a sample-barcoded 5' primer and a J-beta primer mix. TCRdb reprocessed the 5' RACE reads via MiXCR and lists one record per CDR3 protein. The table lists roughly 800,000 distinct CDR3 sequences, less than 70% of them singletons, with roughly two fifths in the top ten. The source material was blood. The receptors derive from a man aged 80 or over in good health.

This chain connects TRBV15 to TRBJ1-2; 8 nucleotides match TRBD1. With V trimmed by 3 bases and J by 8 bases, 8 bases remained unmatched. There are 14 residues in the CDR3. The V gene's germline CDR1 is LNHNV and CDR2 YYDKDF (reference sequence). The CDR3: CATSSHGQGQGYTF. DNA for the CDR3: TGTGCCACCAGCAGTCACGGACAGGGACAAGGCTACACCTTC.

This chain joins TRBV29-1 and TRBJ2-7; 13 positions agree with TRBD2. Germline V gene data show CDR1 as SQVTM and CDR2 as ANQGSEA. The CDR3 loop spans 13 amino acids. The CDR3 is CNAGTSGMYEQYF. The CDR3 nucleotides are TGCAACGCGGGGACTAGCGGGATGTACGAGCAGTACTTC.

This clonotype occurred a few times. The chain links TRBV5-8 to TRBJ1-2; D is ambiguous. Germline V gene lookup returns CDR1 SGHTS and CDR2 YDEGEE. The ends were cut back, 0 bases at V and 13 bases at J, with 10 bases in the middle. The CDR3 extends over 11 amino acids. CDR3 DNA sequence: TGTGCCAGCAGCTTGGGCCGCTTGTGCACCTTC. Amino acid sequence: CASSLGRLCTF.

A word on this clonotype: This may stem from a read error, because a much larger clone lies one nucleotide away. This sequence joins TRBV27 and TRBJ2-7, with D possibly being TRBD1 (6 bases). Germline CDR1 reads MNHEY; CDR2 reads SMNVEV (reference sequence). V was trimmed by 6 bases and J by 12 bases, leaving 21 bases between them. The CDR3 extends over 13 amino acids. The DNA for the CDR3 is TGTGCCAGCAGATGGTCAGGGGAGAAGACCCGGTACTTC. Translation gives CASRWSGEKTRYF.

The chain carries TRBV29-1 and TRBJ2-7; perhaps TRBD1 as D (6 bases). Germline V CDR1 and CDR2: SQVTM, ANQGSEA. Trimming took 3 bases from V and 3 from J, leaving 15 bases between them. This CDR3 contains 14 residues. CDR3 nucleotide sequence: TGCAGCGTTGAGTCGTCAGGGGCGAACTACGAGCAGTACTTC. Translated, it gives CSVESSGANYEQYF.

The chain carries TRBV7-2 and TRBJ1-2; D remains unclear. The CDR3 has 13 amino acids. CDR1 is SGHTA and CDR2 is FQGNSA in the germline V gene. The V gene lost 5 bases and the J gene lost 4 bases, with 11 bases spanning the gap. The CDR3 here is CASSLRLLYGYTF. The DNA of the CDR3 is TGTGCCAGCAGCCTGCGACTCCTCTATGGCTACACCTTC.

This clonotype showed up just a few times. The chain carries TRBV12-3 or TRBV12-4 and TRBJ1-5; D is undetermined. The V gene lost 8 bases and the J gene lost 6 bases, with 14 bases spanning the gap. The CDR3 has 13 amino acids. The CDR3 here is CASAPPGAQPQHF. In nucleotides, the CDR3 is TGTGCCAGCGCTCCTCCTGGAGCTCAGCCCCAGCATTTT.

This chain links TRBV11-1 with TRBJ2-1; D possibly uses TRBD1 or TRBD2 (5 bases each). The CDR3 length is 14 residues. V lost 3 bases, J lost 6 bases, and 12 bases lay in between. The germline V gene encodes CDR1 SGHAT and CDR2 FQDESV (reference sequence). The CDR3 spells CASSFPGTANEQFF. The CDR3 bases are TGTGCCAGCAGCTTCCCCGGGACGGCCAATGAGCAGTTCTTC.

The genes are TRBV6-6 and TRBJ2-7, with D possibly called TRBD1 or TRBD2 (5 bases each). Trimming cost V 7 bases and J 1 base, with 14 bases left between them. Germline lookup yields CDR1 MNHNY and CDR2 SVGAGI (reference sequence). The CDR3 contains 14 residues. The CDR3 sequence: CASTHGTESYEQYF. In DNA form, the CDR3 reads TGTGCCAGCACCCACGGGACGGAATCCTACGAGCAGTACTTC.

This clonotype was detected a few times. The CDR3 loop reads CASSRTSGSGVGYAYF. CDR3 DNA: TGTGCCAGCAGTCGGACTAGCGGGAGTGGGGTTGGATACGCGTATTTT. The V call is TRBV7-2, the J call TRBJ2-3; TRBD2 matches at 13 bases. V gave up 6 bases and J gave up 14 bases; unmatched junction bases: 17. This CDR3 comprises 16 residues. Germline CDR1 reads SGHTA; CDR2 reads FQGNSA. Supplemented by reference TRBV7-2 and TRBJ2-3, the full variable domain reads GAGVSQSPSNKVTEKGKDVELRCDPISGHTALYWYRQSLGQGLEFLIYFQGNSAPDKSGLPSDRFSAERTGGSVSTLTIQRTQQEDSAVYLCASSRTSGSGVGYAYFGPGTRLTVL.

This chain connects TRBV28 to TRBJ2-4; 9 bases align to TRBD1. The J call may be wrong; the DNA end is better matched by TRBJ2-7. This CDR3 has 12 residues. Germline assignment: CDR1 MDHEN and CDR2 SYDVKM. The CDR3 reads CASRQGVYEQYF. The CDR3 nucleotides are TGTGCCAGCCGACAGGGGGTGTACGAGCAGTACTTC.

This sequence joins TRBV9 and TRBJ2-4; TRBD2 matches 7 bases. The J call may be incorrect, as the DNA end agrees better with TRBJ2-7. Germline V gene lookup returns CDR1 SGDLS and CDR2 YYNGEE. CDR3 length: 14 residues. CDR3 DNA sequence: TGTGCCAGCAGCCCTGGGGGAGGGGACCACGAGCAGTACTTC. The encoded protein is CASSPGGGDHEQYF.

The genes are TRBV20-1 and TRBJ2-7, with 8 bases that match TRBD2. V was pared by 6 bases and J by 7 bases, with 17 bases of the junction left unmatched. Germline CDR1 reads DFQATT; CDR2 reads SNEGSKA (reference sequence). This CDR3 is 15 amino acids long. The CDR3 loop reads CSAYGLAGAYNEQYF. The CDR3 nucleotides read TGCAGTGCCTATGGTCTAGCGGGTGCCTACAATGAGCAGTACTTC.

This chain joins TRBV5-6 and TRBJ2-4; 7 positions match TRBD1. The end of the DNA is better explained by TRBJ2-7, so the J call may be wrong. Germline V gene data show CDR1 as SGHDT and CDR2 as YYEEEE. The CDR3 extends over 14 amino acids. CDR3 in DNA: TGTGCCAGCAGCCCGGGACAGAGGATCTACGAGCAGTACTTC. Protein sequence: CASSPGQRIYEQYF.

Remarks on this clonotype: A much larger clone differs by one base, so this may be a read error. The chain is built from TRBV12-3 or TRBV12-4 and TRBJ2-1; a weak D match, TRBD2 (6 bases). V lost 2 bases to trimming and J lost 13 bases, with 15 bases between them. The CDR3 length is 13 residues. The DNA of the CDR3 is TGTGCCAGCAGTTTATCGGGGGTAGAGACCCAGTTCTTC. Protein product: CASSLSGVETQFF.

This clonotype appeared once. This chain's CDR3 is CASSPSNRTSGSRSSYEQYF. In nucleotides, the CDR3 is TGTGCCAGCAGCCCCTCGAATCGGACTAGCGGGTCTCGAAGCTCCTACGAGCAGTACTTC. The V and J genes are TRBV9 and TRBJ2-7; 11 positions match TRBD2. J lost 0 bases, V lost 4 bases, and 18 bases had no gene match. CDR1 SGDLS and CDR2 YYNGEE come from the germline V gene. The CDR3 has 20 residues.

This chain joins TRBV20-1 and TRBJ2-1; TRBD1 matches at 8 bases. Germline loops: CDR1 DFQATT, CDR2 SNEGSKA (reference sequence). Trimming cost V 6 bases and J 7 bases; bases outside gene matches: 11. The CDR3 covers 14 residues. The CDR3 loop is CSAPDRAIVNEQFF. The CDR3, as DNA: TGCAGTGCCCCGGACAGGGCGATAGTGAATGAGCAGTTCTTC.

The chain recombines TRBV10-3 with TRBJ1-1; TRBD1 agrees at 8 bases. Germline V gives CDR1 ENHRY, CDR2 SYGVKD. The CDR3 runs 13 residues. The junction had 7 bases not matched to a gene; V was cut back by 10 bases and J by 3 bases. DNA of the CDR3: TGTGCCAGCCCGGGACAGGCCCACACTGAAGCTTTCTTT. Translated, it gives CASPGQAHTEAFF.

V gene TRBV6-2 or TRBV6-3 combines with J gene TRBJ1-2, with 7 bases fitting TRBD1. This CDR3 is 15 amino acids long. V gave up 5 bases and J gave up 0 bases; unmatched junction bases: 6. Germline CDR1 MNHEY, CDR2 SVGEGT. The CDR3 sequence is CASSDGTVANYGYTF. CDR3 bases: TGTGCCAGCAGTGATGGGACAGTAGCTAACTATGGCTACACCTTC.

The chain couples TRBV10-2 to TRBJ2-5; the match to TRBD1 covers 7 bases. The DNA end lines up better with TRBJ2-7; the J call may be wrong. CDR3 length: 19 residues. Germline CDR1 WSHSY, CDR2 SAAADI. The CDR3: CASSESLGGRGVRTYEQYF. For the CDR3, the DNA is TGCGCCAGCAGTGAGTCGTTAGGGGGCAGGGGCGTCCGGACCTACGAGCAGTACTTC.

The chain recombines TRBV5-1 with TRBJ2-5; D is possibly TRBD2 (7 bases). The CDR3 runs 15 residues. V was trimmed by 0 bases and J by 1 base, leaving 10 bases between them. From germline, CDR1 is SGHRS and CDR2 YFSETQ. The DNA for the CDR3 is TGCGCCAGCAGCTTGGGGCGGGGGCCCCAAGAGACCCAGTACTTC. Translating it yields CASSLGRGPQETQYF. Complete variable domain (other parts from reference TRBV5-1 and TRBJ2-5): KAGVTQTPRYLIKTRGQQVTLSCSPISGHRSVSWYQQTPGQGLQFLFEYFSETQRNKGNFPGRFSGRQFSNSRSEMNVSTLELGDSALYLCASSLGRGPQETQYFGPGTRLLVL.

The V and J genes are TRBV6-1 and TRBJ1-2, with D hard to call. Trimming shortened V by 2 bases and J by 2 bases, and 6 bases separated the two germline ends. The CDR3 is 13 residues long. CDR1 and CDR2 from the germline V gene are MNHNS and SASEGT. The CDR3 DNA follows: TGTGCCAGCAGTGAACAGCACAACTATGGCTACACCTTC. This gives the protein CASSEQHNYGYTF.

The gene calls are TRBV2 and TRBJ2-5; D is tentatively TRBD1 or TRBD2 (5 bases each). Germline V gene lookup returns CDR1 SNHLY and CDR2 FYNNEI. The V gene lost 8 bases and the J gene lost 11 bases, with 30 bases spanning the gap. The CDR3 extends over 16 amino acids. The CDR3 here is CASPDQPGTESYGQYF. Here the CDR3 DNA reads TGTGCCAGCCCTGACCAACCCGGGACGGAGTCCTACGGGCAGTACTTC. The full variable domain, with the rest looked up from reference TRBV2 and TRBJ2-5, is EPEVTQTPSHQVTQMGQEVILRCVPISNHLYFYWYRQILGQKVEFLVSFYNNEISEKSEIFDDQFSVERPDGSNFTLKIRSTKLEDSAMYFCASPDQPGTESYGQYFGPGTRLLVL.

The chain carries TRBV27 and TRBJ2-5, with 11 positions matching TRBD2. This CDR3 region has 14 residues. Germline V gene lookup returns CDR1 MNHEY and CDR2 SMNVEV (reference sequence). The J segment lost 11 bases and the V segment lost 0 bases, leaving 5 bases of the junction unmatched. DNA of the CDR3: TGTGCCAGCAGTTTATCCCCTAGCGGGGGGCAGCAGTACTTC. Protein sequence: CASSLSPSGGQQYF.